Below are 27 T cell receptor beta chains sequenced from a single sample in a study of tumor-infiltrating lymphocytes in oesophageal squamous cell carcinoma. MiXCR was run by TCRdb on the PCR reads, yielding one entry per CDR3 protein. Among roughly 13,000 distinct CDR3 sequences listed, over 40% were seen once. The sample consisted of blood. These receptors came from a male donor with esophageal squamous cell carcinoma.

Worth noting for this clonotype: Since no conserved phenylalanine or tryptophan closes the CDR3, a read error is the likely cause. The DNA is left out, because the CDR3 cannot be placed on it with certainty; the CDR3 is given as TCRdb lists it. The chain joins TRBV7-3 to TRBJ2-6; the D call of TRBD1 is as the table states it, not checked on the DNA. Germline V lookup: CDR1 SGHTA, CDR2 FQGTGA. The CDR3 totals 8 residues, both ends included. CDR3 amino acids: CASSLTGP.

This clonotype was found many times. This chain links TRBV5-6 with TRBJ2-5; 7 bases line up with TRBD1. This CDR3 is built from 14 residues. Per the germline V gene, CDR1 is SGHDT and CDR2 is YYEEEE. V shed 4 bases, J shed 5 bases, and the junction held 8 bases outside the gene matches. As DNA, the CDR3 is TGTGCCAGCAGCACGAACAGGGGTGGCGAGACCCAGTACTTC. Translated: CASSTNRGGETQYF.

As regards this clonotype: Lacking the conserved final phenylalanine or tryptophan, this CDR3 likely reflects a read error. The limits of the CDR3 on the DNA are not certain, so only TCRdb's listed CDR3 is given. CDR3 loop: CASSPLLSSSEQFFGA. The chain employs TRBV7-3 and TRBJ2-6; the table's D call of TRBD1 was not tested on the DNA. In germline, CDR1 is SGHTA, CDR2 FQGTGA. The CDR3 is 16 amino acids in total, end residues counted.

The rearrangement joins TRBV6-1 to TRBJ2-3; D tentatively reads TRBD1 or TRBD2 (5 bases each). The J call may be wrong; the DNA end is better matched by TRBJ2-1. In germline, CDR1 is MNHNS, CDR2 SASEGT. The CDR3 runs 12 residues. CDR3 DNA sequence: TGTGCCAGCAGTGGGGGACCCTACGATCAGTTCTTC. It codes for CASSGGPYDQFF.

This clonotype showed up just a few times. The genes are TRBV9 and TRBJ1-1, with D possibly being TRBD1 (6 bases). The CDR3 contains 14 residues. Germline V CDR1 and CDR2: SGDLS, YYNGEE. V was trimmed by 4 bases and J by 1 base, leaving 11 bases between them. The CDR3 DNA follows: TGTGCCAGCAGCTCCGGACAGCGGAACACTGAAGCTTTCTTT. Its translation is CASSSGQRNTEAFF.

This sequence joins TRBV2 and TRBJ2-1; the D gene is possibly TRBD1 (6 bases). The J call may be in error: the DNA end matches TRBJ2-7 better. Germline CDR1 SNHLY, CDR2 FYNNEI. The CDR3 runs 14 residues. DNA of the CDR3: TGTGCCAACCATCTCCTGCAGGGGCACAATGAGCAGTACTTC. This encodes CANHLLQGHNEQYF.

This clonotype came up a few times. The chain couples TRBV18 to TRBJ2-1, with 7 bases matching TRBD2. The last part of the DNA fits TRBJ2-7 better; the J call may be wrong. Germline-derived CDR1 and CDR2 are KGHSH and LQKENI. This CDR3 has 12 amino acids. CDR3 loop: CASSPGEGEQYF. The CDR3 DNA sequence: TGTGCCAGCTCACCAGGGGAGGGCGAGCAGTACTTC.

The rearrangement uses TRBV5-1 and TRBJ2-3, with 11 bases matching TRBD2. The CDR3 sequence is 16 residues long. V lost 5 bases and J lost 1; bases outside the gene matches: 6. Germline V gives CDR1 SGHRS, CDR2 YFSETQ. The CDR3 DNA is TGCGCCAGCAGGCCGGGACTAGCGGTGGGCACAGATACGCAGTATTTT. It encodes CASRPGLAVGTDTQYF.

This clonotype was seen a few times. The rearrangement joins TRBV20-1 to TRBJ2-3, with D uncertain. With 0 bases removed from V and 2 bases from J, the gap between germline ends came to 12 bases. The CDR3 is 15 amino acids. Looked up from germline, CDR1 is DFQATT and CDR2 is SNEGSKA (reference sequence). The CDR3 is CSARDVRQATDTQYF. Here the CDR3 DNA reads TGCAGTGCTAGAGATGTCCGTCAGGCCACAGATACGCAGTATTTT.

This sequence joins TRBV7-2 and TRBJ2-1; D might be TRBD2 (6 bases). The assigned J gene may be wrong: the sequence end matches TRBJ2-7 better. The CDR3 extends over 13 amino acids. CDR1 is SGHTA, CDR2 FQGNSA, per germline. The CDR3, as DNA: TGTGCCAGCAGTTTTGACGGGAGACGCGAGCAGTACTTC. It encodes CASSFDGRREQYF.

This clonotype appeared many times. V is TRBV5-1 and J is TRBJ2-1; TRBD1 or TRBD2 may be the D gene (5 bases each). The end of the DNA fits TRBJ2-7 better, so the J call may be wrong. CDR3 length: 14 amino acids. Germline CDR1 is SGHRS and CDR2 is YFSETQ. CDR3 sequence reads: CASSFPGRSHEQYF. DNA for the CDR3: TGCGCCAGCAGCTTTCCGGGGCGTAGTCACGAGCAGTACTTC.

About this clonotype itself: The junction differs from germline at one of its ends, possibly a read error. DNA of the CDR3: TGTGCCACCAGTGATACCGCTTTAGGGGGCTGCACCTTC. Translating gives CATSDTALGGCTF. The chain has TRBV24-1 and TRBJ1-2, with 7 bases that match TRBD1. CDR3 length: 13 residues. Germline CDR1 and CDR2: KGHDR and SFDVKD.

The rearrangement joins TRBV15 to TRBJ2-7; 7 bases line up with TRBD2. The CDR3 length is 16 residues. V gave up 0 bases and J gave up 2 bases; unmatched junction bases: 7. Germline-derived CDR1 and CDR2 are LNHNV and YYDKDF (reference sequence). The CDR3, as DNA: TGTGCCACCAGCAGAGATTCGACTAGCCGCACCTACGAGCAGTACTTC. Amino acids: CATSRDSTSRTYEQYF.

This clonotype was observed at least ten times. V usage is TRBV6-6 and J usage is TRBJ1-2; D may be TRBD1 (6 bases). The CDR3 has 17 residues. CDR1 MNHNY and CDR2 SVGAGI come from the germline V gene (reference sequence). Trimming shortened V by 0 bases and J by 5 bases, and 19 bases separated the two germline ends. CDR3 amino acids: CASSYSLSVGARYGYTF. The CDR3 DNA is TGTGCCAGCAGTTACTCACTATCGGTGGGGGCCCGGTATGGCTACACCTTC.

This clonotype appeared a few times. The V call is TRBV7-8, the J call TRBJ2-5; a possible D gene is TRBD1 (6 bases). Germline V gene data show CDR1 as SGHVS and CDR2 as FQNEAQ. The CDR3 covers 15 residues. V was shortened by 5 bases and J by 3 bases, with 16 bases between the two germline ends. The CDR3 here is CASSQNREAEETQYF. CDR3 DNA sequence: TGTGCCAGCAGCCAAAACAGGGAAGCCGAAGAGACCCAGTACTTC.

This clonotype has a single count. A much bigger clone sits one base away, suggesting this may be a read error. The chain combines TRBV14 with TRBJ2-7, with 8 bases that match TRBD1. The end of the DNA is better explained by TRBJ2-1, so the J call may be wrong. This CDR3 is 14 amino acids long. CDR1 and CDR2 (germline): SGHDN, FVKESK. CDR3 sequence: CASSHGQGFYEQFF. The CDR3 region has the DNA TGTGCCAGCAGCCATGGACAGGGTTTTTACGAGCAGTTCTTC.

J is TRBJ1-5 and V is TRBV6-1; D possibly corresponds to TRBD1 (5 bases). CDR1 is MNHNS, CDR2 SASEGT, per germline. Trimming took 3 bases from V and 5 from J, leaving 14 bases between them. The length of the CDR3 is 15 residues. The CDR3 region has the DNA TGTGCCAGCAGTGAGCGTAGGGAGGGGTATCAGCCCCAGCATTTT. Translation gives CASSERREGYQPQHF.

The V call is TRBV7-6, the J call TRBJ2-5; the D is unclear. With the DNA end fitting TRBJ2-1 better, the J assignment may be wrong. The CDR3 loop spans 12 amino acids. Germline assignment: CDR1 SGHVS and CDR2 FNYEAQ. The CDR3 DNA reads as TGTGCCAGCAGCTTAGTAGGGCCAGAGCAGTTCTTC. This gives the protein CASSLVGPEQFF.

This clonotype was detected once. The rearrangement links TRBV15 to TRBJ2-5; 9 bases fit TRBD2. This CDR3 contains 16 residues. Germline-derived CDR1 and CDR2 are LNHNV and YYDKDF (reference sequence). V was clipped by 1 base and J by 4 bases; unmatched bases: 7. CDR3 nucleotides: TGTGCCACCAGCAGAGGAGATAGCGGGAGTGGAGAGACCCAGTACTTC. Amino acid sequence: CATSRGDSGSGETQYF. The full variable domain, with the rest looked up from reference TRBV15 and TRBJ2-5, is DAMVIQNPRYQVTQFGKPVTLSCSQTLNHNVMYWYQQKSSQAPKLLFHYYDKDFNNEADTPDNFQSRRPNTSFCFLDIRSPGLGDTAMYLCATSRGDSGSGETQYFGPGTRLLVL.

This clonotype was seen more than once but under ten times. This chain uses TRBV7-3 with TRBJ2-7; 7 nucleotides agree with TRBD2. TRBJ2-1 explains the end of the DNA better; the J call may be wrong. Germline V lookup: CDR1 SGHTA, CDR2 FQGTGA. The CDR3 runs to 15 residues. The CDR3 loop is CASSLGRATGNEQFF. CDR3 nucleotide sequence: TGTGCCAGCAGCTTAGGGAGGGCCACAGGCAATGAGCAGTTCTTC.

This clonotype appeared a single time. This chain uses TRBV10-1 with TRBJ2-3; 10 bases match TRBD2. This CDR3 is built from 14 residues. Germline V gene data show CDR1 as WNHNN and CDR2 as SYGVQD (reference sequence). Trimming cost V 7 bases and J 6 bases; bases outside gene matches: 7. The CDR3: CASNPGLASDTQYF. The CDR3, as DNA: TGCGCCAGCAATCCGGGACTAGCGTCGGATACGCAGTATTTT.

The gene calls are TRBV11-2 and TRBJ1-5; D is undetermined. CDR3 length equals 14 residues. V dropped 4 bases and J dropped 4 bases, with 11 bases sitting between them. Germline CDR1 is SGHAT and CDR2 is FQNNGV. CDR3 loop: CASSSGILNQPQHF. The DNA of the CDR3 is TGTGCCAGCAGCTCGGGGATCCTTAATCAGCCCCAGCATTTT.

In its sample, this clonotype was seen many times. The gene calls are TRBV6-1 and TRBJ1-5; no clear D. The CDR3 spans 13 residues. Per the germline V gene, CDR1 is MNHNS and CDR2 is SASEGT. V was trimmed by 8 bases and J by 3 bases, leaving 11 bases between them. The CDR3 DNA reads TGTGCCAGCGGGGAGACCTTCAATCAGCCCCAGCATTTT. Translation: CASGETFNQPQHF.

This clonotype was seen repeatedly, ten times or more. V is TRBV7-9 and J is TRBJ1-6; weak D call: TRBD1 (5 bases). V was trimmed by 6 bases and J by 7 bases, leaving 22 bases between them. The CDR3 sequence is 17 residues long. CDR1 is SEHNR and CDR2 is FQNEAQ in the germline V gene (reference sequence). CDR3 nucleotides: TGTGCCAGCAGTAAACGGGGGACCTCTTCCAGCAATTCACCCCTCCACTTT. Its translation: CASSKRGTSSSNSPLHF.

This clonotype appeared many times. The gene calls are TRBV10-3 and TRBJ1-2; D call uncertain. The CDR3 sequence is 15 residues long. V was pared by 1 base and J by 4 bases, with 13 bases between. Germline assignment: CDR1 ENHRY and CDR2 SYGVKD. DNA for the CDR3: TGTGCCATCAGTGAGTACGGGTCACGGGCCTATGGCTACACCTTC. Translating gives CAISEYGSRAYGYTF.

As for this clonotype: At one end the junction does not follow the germline gene, possibly because of a read error. The J gene is TRBJ2-5, the V gene TRBV12-3 or TRBV12-4; perhaps D is TRBD1 or TRBD2 (5 bases each). The length of the CDR3 is 14 residues. The CDR3 DNA reads as TGTGCCAGCAGTCCGGGACCCGCGGATTCACCCCTCCACTTC. Encoded protein: CASSPGPADSPLHF.

This clonotype was counted ten times or more. Possible read error: a much larger clone is one base away. J is TRBJ2-3 and V is TRBV11-3; a possible D gene is TRBD2 (5 bases). This CDR3 region has 15 residues. Germline CDR1 and CDR2: SGHNT and YENEEA. V lost 1 base and J 14 bases, leaving 22 bases between the germline ends. In nucleotides, the CDR3 is TGTGCCAGCAGCTTAGCCCGGACTTCTACCGGGGAGCTGTATTTT. It codes for CASSLARTSTGELYF.